This T cell receptor (beta chain) was obtained from a study of neoadjuvant nivolumab and ipilimumab in lung cancer. Sequencing was performed with immunoSEQ multiplex PCR; in TCRdb, only in-frame clones are kept and a portion is missing. This sample yields 15,000 to 20,000 clones, of which roughly 80% are seen a single time; approximately 9% belongs to the top ten. The germline CDR1 and CDR2 sequences are SGHTA and FQGNSA. Trimming pared 3 bases from V and 7 bases from J, leaving 15 bases between. The CDR3 covers 14 residues. This TCR derives from an adult with non-small cell lung cancer. The specimen was tumor tissue, collected after neoadjuvant nivolumab, alone or with ipilimumab, at or shortly before surgery. The chain joins TRBV7-2 to TRBJ1-2, with D perhaps TRBD1 (5 bases). The CDR3 spells CASSFGRDVAGYTF. CDR3 sequence (DNA): TGTGCCAGCAGCTTTGGACGGGACGTGGCTGGCTACACCTTC.